This passage covers 32 T cell receptor beta chains from one sample sequenced in a study of cytomegalovirus exposure and HLA in healthy donors. PCR primers comprised 60 Vbeta and 13 Jbeta primers. The method was immunoSEQ multiplex PCR; TCRdb's version includes in-frame clones alone and lacks a portion of them. The sample contains 150,000 to 200,000 clones, more than 75% of which appear only once. The specimen was PBMCs. The receptors were sampled from a girl aged 2 to 9 in good health and CMV-seropositive.

The rearrangement uses TRBV15 and TRBJ1-5, with no clear D. The V and J ends lost 1 base and 5 bases respectively, with 12 bases between them. The CDR3 loop spans 15 amino acids. From germline, CDR1 is LNHNV and CDR2 YYDKDF (reference sequence). For the CDR3, the DNA is TGTGCCACCAGCAGAGGAGGGAGGGTTGATCAGCCCCAGCATTTT. This codes for CATSRGGRVDQPQHF.

The V call is TRBV5-1, the J call TRBJ2-7, with 8 bases identical to TRBD1. The junction had 8 bases not matched to a gene; V was cut back by 4 bases and J by 2 bases. Per the germline V gene, CDR1 is SGHRS and CDR2 is YFSETQ. This CDR3 region has 15 residues. CDR3 amino acids: CASSRSTGAPYEQYF. The CDR3 DNA reads as TGCGCCAGCAGCCGCTCGACAGGGGCCCCCTACGAGCAGTACTTC.

The chain carries TRBV15 and TRBJ2-7; 7 bases line up with TRBD1. Trimming cost V 0 bases and J 3 bases; bases outside gene matches: 2. The CDR3 length is 14 residues. Germline CDR1 and CDR2: LNHNV and YYDKDF (reference sequence). The CDR3 region is CATSREQGYYEQYF. The CDR3 bases are TGTGCCACCAGCAGAGAACAGGGGTACTACGAGCAGTACTTC.

The chain recombines TRBV30 with TRBJ2-7; unclear D gene. V lost 2 bases, J lost 4 bases, and 18 bases lay in between. CDR3 length: 15 amino acids. CDR1 is GTSNPN, CDR2 SVGIG, per germline (reference sequence). CDR3 loop: CAWSTPTHGIYEQYF. The CDR3 DNA follows: TGTGCCTGGAGTACCCCCACCCACGGTATATACGAGCAGTACTTC.

The chain combines TRBV19 with TRBJ1-4; D gene ambiguous. Trimming took off 5 bases at V and 0 bases at J, with 7 bases between the two ends. The CDR3 runs to 14 residues. Germline V gives CDR1 LNHDA, CDR2 SQIVND (reference sequence). For the CDR3, the DNA is TGTGCCAGTAGTGTGGCTGCAACTAATGAAAAACTGTTTTTT. Residues: CASSVAATNEKLFF.

This clone was counted a few times. This chain uses TRBV9 with TRBJ1-4; D gene uncertain. Trimming removed 0 bases at V and 0 bases at J, with 9 bases between. Germline CDR1 reads SGDLS; CDR2 reads YYNGEE. The CDR3 runs to 16 residues. This chain's CDR3 is CASSVGALATNEKLFF. CDR3 nucleotides: TGTGCCAGCAGCGTAGGGGCCCTTGCAACTAATGAAAAACTGTTTTTT.

J is TRBJ1-3 and V is TRBV30; 7 bases match TRBD1. J was trimmed by 4 bases and V by 5 bases; bases with no gene match: 8. The germline CDR1 and CDR2 sequences are GTSNPN and SVGIG (reference sequence). This CDR3 has 14 amino acids. Here the CDR3 DNA reads TGTGCCTGGGGGGGCAGGGGGTCAGGAAACACCATATATTTT. The encoded protein is CAWGGRGSGNTIYF. The full variable domain, with the rest looked up from reference TRBV30 and TRBJ1-3, is SQTIHQWPATLVQPVGSPLSLECTVEGTSNPNLYWYRQAAGRGLQLLFYSVGIGQISSEVPQNLSASRPQDRQFILSSKKLLLSDSGFYLCAWGGRGSGNTIYFGEGSWLTVV.

The chain combines TRBV7-3 with TRBJ2-2; D gene ambiguous. This CDR3 is built from 15 residues. The V gene lost 9 bases and the J gene lost 5 bases, with 19 bases spanning the gap. Germline assignment: CDR1 SGHTA and CDR2 FQGTGA. In DNA form, the CDR3 reads TGTGCCAGGGTGGTAGCCGGGTTGTTGACCGGGGAGCTGTTTTTT. Encoded protein: CARVVAGLLTGELFF. Combining the CDR3 with reference TRBV7-3 and TRBJ2-2 gives the whole variable domain GAGVSQTPSNKVTEKGKYVELRCDPISGHTALYWYRQSLGQGPEFLIYFQGTGAADDSGLPNDRFFAVRPEGSVSTLKIQRTERGDSAVYLCARVVAGLLTGELFFGEGSRLTVL.

This clone showed up just once. The chain is built from TRBV27 and TRBJ2-7; 9 bases are a match to TRBD1. Per germline, CDR1 MNHEY and CDR2 SMNVEV (reference sequence). The CDR3 sequence is 15 residues long. Trimming cost V 4 bases and J 6 bases; bases outside gene matches: 10. DNA of the CDR3: TGTGCCAGCAGTTGGTTAGGGACAGGGTATGGCGAGCAGTACTTC. Translation gives CASSWLGTGYGEQYF.

This clone was picked up one time. This chain uses TRBV28 with TRBJ2-1, with no clear D. Trimming stripped 2 bases from V and 0 bases from J, with 17 bases between. The length of the CDR3 is 18 residues. The germline CDR1 and CDR2 sequences are MDHEN and SYDVKM. The CDR3 coding sequence is TGTGCCAGCAGTTTACCCCCTACCGACGGCGGCTCCTACAATGAGCAGTTCTTC. It encodes CASSLPPTDGGSYNEQFF.

The sample holds one count of this clone. The CDR3 region is CASKGDRGYEQYF. The CDR3, as DNA: TGTGCCAGCAAGGGGGACAGGGGTTACGAGCAGTACTTC. This chain links TRBV25-1 with TRBJ2-7, with TRBD1 matching 10 bases. Germline V lookup: CDR1 MGHDK, CDR2 SYGVNS. There are 13 residues in the CDR3. Trimming removed 7 bases from V and 4 bases from J; junction bases left unmatched: 4.

The V call is TRBV4-1, the J call TRBJ2-7; no definite D call. With 3 bases removed from V and 3 bases from J, the gap between germline ends came to 9 bases. Germline CDR1 reads MGHRA; CDR2 reads YSYEKL. CDR3 length: 13 amino acids. CDR3 protein: CASSHPISYEQYF. The CDR3 DNA reads TGCGCCAGCAGCCATCCCATTAGCTACGAGCAGTACTTC.

The gene calls are TRBV19 and TRBJ2-5; 7 bases map to TRBD2. CDR1 is LNHDA, CDR2 SQIVND, per germline (reference sequence). The CDR3 extends over 13 amino acids. The V gene end was trimmed by 6 bases and the J gene end by 5 bases; junction bases not matched to a gene: 6. CDR3 DNA: TGTGCCAGTAGCAAGTGGGAGGGCGAGACCCAGTACTTC. Translation gives CASSKWEGETQYF.

This clone was observed a handful of times. J is TRBJ2-7 and V is TRBV4-1; TRBD2 agrees at 9 bases. The V gene end was trimmed by 1 base and the J gene end by 1 base; junction bases not matched to a gene: 5. This CDR3 region has 16 residues. CDR1 is MGHRA, CDR2 YSYEKL, per germline. The CDR3: CASSQALAGSSYEQYF. In nucleotides, the CDR3 is TGCGCCAGCAGCCAAGCTCTAGCGGGATCTTCCTACGAGCAGTACTTC.

The rearrangement links TRBV29-1 to TRBJ2-3; D is unclear. V lost 6 bases and J lost 0, with 10 bases in between. The CDR3 is 13 residues long. Looked up from germline, CDR1 is SQVTM and CDR2 is ANQGSEA. The CDR3 region has the DNA TGCAGCGTCCAGCGAACTAGCACAGATACGCAGTATTTT. Amino acids: CSVQRTSTDTQYF.

The chain recombines TRBV5-1 with TRBJ2-7, with 9 bases fitting TRBD1. The CDR3 is made up of 14 amino acids. Losses at the gene ends were 5 bases for V and 3 bases for J; bases not matched to a gene: 6. Germline V lookup: CDR1 SGHRS, CDR2 YFSETQ. CDR3 sequence (DNA): TGCGCCAGCAGTTCGGACAGGGGCTACTACGAGCAGTACTTC. Translating it yields CASSSDRGYYEQYF.

The sample holds one count of this clone. V and J are TRBV10-3 and TRBJ2-5, with TRBD2 matching 13 bases. Germline lookup yields CDR1 ENHRY and CDR2 SYGVKD. The junction had 0 bases not matched to a gene; V was cut back by 4 bases and J by 4 bases. The length of the CDR3 is 14 residues. This CDR3 reads CAISGTSGRETQYF. The CDR3 nucleotides are TGTGCCATCAGTGGGACTAGCGGGAGAGAGACCCAGTACTTC.

V and J are TRBV28 and TRBJ2-7, with TRBD1 as a possible D gene (5 bases). V was cut by 5 bases and J by 5 bases, with 10 bases left in between. The CDR3 has 12 residues. The V gene's germline CDR1 is MDHEN and CDR2 SYDVKM. The CDR3 protein is CASSPSRDEQYF. CDR3 nucleotide sequence: TGTGCCAGCAGTCCATCCAGGGACGAGCAGTACTTC.

The gene calls are TRBV6-1 and TRBJ1-2; D not resolved. The germline V gene has CDR1 MNHNS and CDR2 SASEGT. The CDR3 consists of 11 residues. V was trimmed by 11 bases and J by 4 bases, leaving 11 bases between them. The CDR3 loop reads CAEGSLYGYTF. In nucleotides, the CDR3 is TGTGCCGAAGGTAGCCTCTATGGCTACACCTTC.

This chain joins TRBV4-1 and TRBJ2-1; 7 nucleotides agree with TRBD2. Germline-derived CDR1 and CDR2 are MGHRA and YSYEKL. V dropped 3 bases and J dropped 7; count of bases not matched to a gene: 6. The CDR3 totals 14 residues. In nucleotides, the CDR3 is TGCGCCAGCAGCCATCCCTCCGGGAGGAATGAGCAGTTCTTC. Amino acids: CASSHPSGRNEQFF.

The chain recombines TRBV2 with TRBJ2-5; 7 bases align to TRBD1. V lost 7 bases, J lost 5 bases, and 7 bases stayed unmatched. CDR1 and CDR2 from the germline V gene are SNHLY and FYNNEI. The CDR3 sequence is 13 residues long. The CDR3 DNA sequence: TGTGCCAGCATCCAGGGGGTGGTTGAGACCCAGTACTTC. It yields the protein CASIQGVVETQYF.

The CDR3 spells CASSDGVAGQETQYF. The CDR3 nucleotides are TGTGCCAGCAGTGACGGGGTAGCGGGCCAAGAGACCCAGTACTTC. The genes are TRBV6-4 and TRBJ2-5, with TRBD2 matching 7 bases. The trim removed 2 bases at V and 1 base at J, leaving 4 bases unmatched. CDR1 is MRHNA and CDR2 is SNTAGT in the germline V gene. The CDR3 totals 15 residues.

This chain uses TRBV30 with TRBJ2-3, with a possible D match to TRBD1 (5 bases). CDR1 and CDR2 (germline): GTSNPN, SVGIG (reference sequence). The length of the CDR3 is 14 residues. The ends were cut back, 1 base at V and 1 base at J, with 9 bases in the middle. CDR3 coding DNA: TGTGCCTGGAGTGCTGGCAGGGGCACAGATACGCAGTATTTT. Its translation is CAWSAGRGTDTQYF.

A remark on this clone: The identical CDR3 is also encoded by other nucleotide sequences in the sample. The chain carries TRBV19 and TRBJ2-2, with 8 positions matching TRBD1. This CDR3 is 14 amino acids long. Germline V gene sequence: CDR1 LNHDA, CDR2 SQIVND (reference sequence). Trimming removed 4 bases from V and 5 bases from J; junction bases left unmatched: 3. The CDR3 loop is CASSTGQGTGELFF. The CDR3 DNA follows: TGTGCCAGTAGTACAGGACAGGGAACCGGGGAGCTGTTTTTT.

The genes are TRBV28 and TRBJ2-7, with 8 bases matching TRBD2. Losses at the gene ends were 5 bases for V and 3 bases for J; bases not matched to a gene: 15. Looked up from germline, CDR1 is MDHEN and CDR2 is SYDVKM. CDR3 length: 17 residues. The CDR3 reads CASSPISGRKVFYEQYF. The CDR3, as DNA: TGTGCCAGCAGTCCAATAAGCGGGAGAAAAGTATTCTACGAGCAGTACTTC.

The chain recombines TRBV30 with TRBJ1-4; TRBD1 agrees at 8 bases. The CDR3 is 12 amino acids. Germline values: CDR1 GTSNPN, CDR2 SVGIG (reference sequence). With V trimmed by 7 bases and J by 7 bases, 5 bases remained unmatched. CDR3: CAFTGGFEKLFF. The CDR3 DNA is TGTGCCTTTACAGGGGGATTTGAAAAACTGTTTTTT.

The J gene is TRBJ1-2, the V gene TRBV12-5; D might be TRBD1 (5 bases). The V gene's germline CDR1 is LGHNT and CDR2 FRNRAP. Trimming pared 0 bases from V and 1 base from J, leaving 15 bases between. There are 17 residues in the CDR3. The CDR3 coding sequence is TGTGCTAGTGGTTTGGTATTCGGGGGGAAACTTAACTATGGCTACACCTTC. It encodes CASGLVFGGKLNYGYTF.

Here the CDR3 reads CASSGGWAGNTIYF. Written as DNA, the CDR3 is TGTGCCAGCAGTGGCGGGTGGGCCGGAAACACCATATATTTT. The J gene is TRBJ1-3, the V gene TRBV6-1, with D unclear. V was pared by 4 bases and J by 4 bases, with 11 bases between. CDR3 size: 14 residues. Germline V gives CDR1 MNHNS, CDR2 SASEGT.

The chain is built from TRBV5-1 and TRBJ2-1, with 10 bases that match TRBD2. Germline lookup yields CDR1 SGHRS and CDR2 YFSETQ. The CDR3 runs to 17 residues. V dropped 0 bases and J dropped 5; count of bases not matched to a gene: 8. The CDR3 DNA reads as TGCGCCAGCAGCTTGGTTACTAGCGGGACCAATGACAATGAGCAGTTCTTC. Protein product: CASSLVTSGTNDNEQFF.

The chain uses TRBV5-6 and TRBJ2-2, with TRBD2 matching 7 bases. The germline gives CDR1 SGHDT, CDR2 YYEEEE. V lost 4 bases and J lost 3; bases outside the gene matches: 9. CDR3 length equals 16 residues. The CDR3: CASSGGNSGHTGELFF. The DNA of the CDR3 is TGTGCCAGCAGCGGAGGAAATAGCGGGCACACCGGGGAGCTGTTTTTT.

This clone came up once. The chain links TRBV18 to TRBJ2-1; 7 nucleotides align to TRBD2. This CDR3 is 15 amino acids long. J lost 5 bases, V lost 3 bases, and 7 bases had no gene match. Germline V gene data show CDR1 as KGHSH and CDR2 as LQKENI. The CDR3 reads CASSPRAGPNNEQFF. DNA of the CDR3: TGTGCCAGCTCACCGAGAGCGGGACCTAACAATGAGCAGTTCTTC.

The table lists this clone with a few counts. This chain joins TRBV10-2 and TRBJ2-2; 9 bases fit TRBD2. V was pared by 3 bases and J by 1 base, with 6 bases of the junction left unmatched. The CDR3 contains 17 residues. Germline CDR1 WSHSY, CDR2 SAAADI. The CDR3 is CASSEWTTSGNTGELFF. CDR3 DNA: TGCGCCAGCAGTGAATGGACGACTAGCGGGAACACCGGGGAGCTGTTTTTT.